The T cell receptor (beta chain) described here comes from a study of blood T cell repertoires in COVID-19. In its sample, this clone was seen a few times. Assay used: immunoSEQ multiplex PCR; TCRdb lists only in-frame clones, some missing. The sample shows roughly 110,000 clones, approximately 81% of them seen only once. Trimming took 6 bases from V and 0 from J, leaving 17 bases between them. CDR3 size: 16 residues. Germline loops: CDR1 SGHDN, CDR2 FVKESK. The specimen sequenced was peripheral blood. The TCR sequence derives from a man aged 35 to 55 with acute or convalescent COVID-19. The chain employs TRBV14 and TRBJ2-5; possibly TRBD1 for D (6 bases). CDR3 coding DNA: TGTGCCAGCAGTCAACCCACCTGGGACAACCAAGAGACCCAGTACTTC. Protein: CASSQPTWDNQETQYF.